The source of this TCR beta chain is a study of T cell repertoires in cytomegalovirus infection. This clonotype showed up just a few times. Its antigen is unknown. Germline loops: CDR1 SQVTM, CDR2 ANQGSEA. The CDR3 has 13 residues. V shed 0 bases and J shed 0 bases, with 5 bases lying between them. TCRdb redid the calling of the reads with MiXCR, one entry per CDR3 protein. This sample carries hundreds of thousands of distinct CDR3 sequences, roughly 31% of them seen once, and the ten largest clones take more than 12%. This clonotype originated in a human donor in good health (CMV status not recorded). Some clones in this sample may be carry-over from other donors' samples. The chain has TRBV29-1 and TRBJ1-1; D ambiguous. The source material was cultured CD8+ T cells from PBMCs, sampled from culture after CMV antigen stimulation. The CDR3 is CSVEEVMNTEAFF. The CDR3, as DNA: TGCAGCGTTGAAGAAGTAATGAACACTGAAGCTTTCTTT. Full variable domain (rest looked up from reference TRBV29-1 and TRBJ1-1): SAVISQKPSRDICQRGTSLTIQCQVDSQVTMMFWYRQQPGQSLTLIATANQGSEATYESGFVIDKFPISRPNLTFSTLTVSNMSPEDSSIYLCSVEEVMNTEAFFGQGTRLTVV.